This TCR beta chain came from a study of T cells in Graves' hyperthyroidism and ophthalmopathy. Study results and limitations: Most expanded thyroid clonotypes above 0.001 also appeared in blood.

This clonotype was seen more than once but under ten times. Its antigen is unknown. The CDR3 contains 13 residues. V lost 5 bases, J lost 6 bases, and 6 bases stayed unmatched. There were TCR beta CDR3 regions amplified from RNA transcripts. First-round RT-PCR of the TCR CDR3 relied on the HTBI primer set. One entry per CDR3 protein, called by TCRdb with MiXCR from the multiplex PCR reads. The table lists about 560,000 distinct CDR3 sequences, about 43% of them singletons. The chain links TRBV12-3 or TRBV12-4 to TRBJ2-7; 8 nucleotides align to TRBD1. The sequence came from a woman between 18 and 29 years old with Graves' hyperthyroidism. Specimen: peripheral blood or thyroid tissue (not recorded which). The CDR3, as DNA: TGTGCCAGCAGTCAAGACAGGGGCGGCGAGCAGTACTTC. This sequence encodes CASSQDRGGEQYF.